The 29 T cell receptor beta chains below were found in one sample sequenced in a study of T cells in women clearing cervical HPV infection. Using immunoSEQ multiplex PCR, the repertoire was profiled, and TCRdb retains in-frame clones only, with some absent. This sample carries tens of thousands of clones, with approximately 5.4% going to the ten biggest clones. The source material was blood buffy coat. The receptors here all came from a woman between 18 and 70 years old with a cervical HPV16 infection that either progressed to CIN3+ or cleared (not recorded which).

Of note for this clone: The CDR3 goes on 3 residues after the read ends, and that part is filled in from the germline J gene. The J gene is TRBJ2-7, the V gene TRBV11-2; 10 bases are a match to TRBD2. This CDR3 spans 15 amino acids. Germline CDR1 is SGHAT and CDR2 is FQNNGV. V gave up 5 bases and J gave up 4 bases; unmatched junction bases: 8. The CDR3 region is CASSPRTSGLYEQYF. The DNA read from the CDR3 is TGTGCCAGCAGCCCCCGGACTAGCGGATTATACGAG.

As concerns this clone: Sequencing ends 3 residues short of the CDR3 end; the germline J gene provides the rest. The rearrangement joins TRBV13 to TRBJ1-2; TRBD1 is a possible D gene (6 bases). The length of the CDR3 is 14 residues. V lost 7 bases and J 4 bases, leaving 16 bases between the germline ends. Germline assignment: CDR1 PRHDT and CDR2 FYEKMQ (reference sequence). This CDR3 is CASTAGGRIYGYTF. Partial CDR3 DNA: TGTGCCAGCACCGCCGGGGGGCGGATCTATGGC.

The CDR3 is CASNRQGKGGGYTF. Partial CDR3 DNA: TGTGCCAGCAACCGACAGGGGAAAGGAGGCGGC. The chain is built from TRBV2 and TRBJ1-2, with 8 nucleotides matching TRBD1. Sequencing ends 3 residues short of the CDR3 end; the germline J gene provides the rest. Germline V CDR1 and CDR2: SNHLY, FYNNEI. The CDR3 is 14 residues long.

Comment on this clone: The read terminates 3 residues ahead of where the CDR3 ends, so the germline J gene completes it. The chain employs TRBV7-2 and TRBJ1-1; TRBD1 matches 7 bases. The ends lost 5 bases at V and 4 bases at J; junction bases unmatched: 7. Germline CDR1 reads SGHTA; CDR2 reads FQGNSA. The CDR3 is 14 residues long. The covered CDR3 bases are TGTGCCAGCAGCCGTACAGGGGCGCGCACTGAA. Its protein product is CASSRTGARTE. In full, the CDR3 is CASSRTGARTEAFF. The full variable domain, its missing parts supplied by reference TRBV7-2 and TRBJ1-1, is GAGVSQSPSNKVTEKGKDVELRCDPISGHTALYWYRQSLGQGLEFLIYFQGNSAPDKSGLPSDRFSAERTGGSVSTLTIQRTQQEDSAVYLCASSRTGARTEAFFGQGTRLTVV.

The CDR3 bases that were read are TGTGCCAGCAGCCCTCAGCGGGAGGGCCATGAG. It is translated as CASSPQREGHE. The entire CDR3 is CASSPQREGHEQFF. The rearrangement joins TRBV7-9 to TRBJ2-1, with 10 bases aligning to TRBD2. The CDR3 end falls 3 residues outside the read, so it is completed with the germline J gene. V lost 5 bases to trimming and J lost 8 bases; unmatched junction nucleotides: 6. Germline V gene data show CDR1 as SEHNR and CDR2 as FQNEAQ (reference sequence). This CDR3 spans 14 amino acids.

Concerning this clone: The read comes to an end 3 residues before the CDR3 does, leaving the germline J gene to fill in the end. This chain joins TRBV10-3 and TRBJ2-7, with 7 bases lining up with TRBD1. The V segment lost 3 bases and the J segment 2 bases; nucleotides outside the gene matches: 4. Germline V lookup: CDR1 ENHRY, CDR2 SYGVKD. The CDR3 is 14 residues long. The CDR3: CAISETGDTYEQYF. The sequenced part of the CDR3 DNA is TGTGCCATCAGTGAAACAGGGGATACCTACGAG.

About this clone: Read sequence stops 3 residues before the CDR3 end, and the germline J gene provides the missing end. The genes are TRBV5-6 and TRBJ1-2; possibly TRBD1 for D (5 bases). The V end was cut by 5 bases, the J end by 4 bases, with 12 bases between. The CDR3 has 13 amino acids. Germline V CDR1 and CDR2: SGHDT, YYEEEE. CDR3 loop: CASSKQVLYGYTF. CDR3 DNA, as far as it was read: TGTGCCAGCAGTAAACAGGTACTCTATGGC.

This chain's CDR3 is CASSLAPGPPNDYTF. The part of the CDR3 DNA that was read is TGTGCCAGCAGCTTAGCGCCGGGTCCTCCCAATGAC. The chain is built from TRBV7-2 and TRBJ1-2; no reliable D call. The read ends 3 residues before the CDR3 terminus; that terminus is restored from the germline J gene. Germline assignment: CDR1 SGHTA and CDR2 FQGNSA. There are 15 residues in the CDR3.

Turning to this clone: From the germline J gene comes the end of the CDR3, since the read stops 3 residues before it. The V call is TRBV10-2, the J call TRBJ2-1; 7 bases fit TRBD1. With 5 bases clipped from V and 8 bases from J, the junction kept 9 bases outside the gene matches. The length of the CDR3 is 14 residues. CDR1 and CDR2 from the germline V gene are WSHSY and SAAADI. The CDR3 reads CASSTGDTADEQFF. The CDR3 DNA, read in part, is TGCGCCAGCAGTACAGGGGACACGGCTGATGAG.

With regard to this clone: The read ends 3 residues early relative to the CDR3; the germline J gene fills the gap. The chain has TRBV5-1 and TRBJ2-7; the match to TRBD1 covers 8 bases. The germline gives CDR1 SGHRS, CDR2 YFSETQ. Unmatched junction bases numbered 8, after V lost 4 bases and J lost 2 bases. This CDR3 spans 15 amino acids. The part of the CDR3 DNA that was read is TGCGCCAGCAGCCTCTCAGGGGGCAAAGCCTACGAG. The encoded protein is CASSLSGGKAYE. In full, the CDR3 reads CASSLSGGKAYEQYF.

About this clone: The read terminates 3 residues ahead of where the CDR3 ends, so the germline J gene completes it. Other DNA sequences in the sample encode the same CDR3. This rearrangement joins TRBV29-1 to TRBJ2-1; D perhaps matches TRBD2 (6 bases). In germline, CDR1 is SQVTM, CDR2 ANQGSEA. Trimming removed 7 bases at V and 3 bases at J, with 13 bases between. The CDR3 totals 13 residues. The CDR3: CSGGLAYYNEQFF. The covered CDR3 bases are TGCAGCGGGGGACTGGCGTACTACAATGAG.

Details on this clone: The read falls 3 residues short of the CDR3 end, and the missing part is taken from the germline J gene. The genes are TRBV20-1 and TRBJ2-7; 7 bases are shared with TRBD2. This CDR3 has 14 amino acids. The germline V gene has CDR1 DFQATT and CDR2 SNEGSKA (reference sequence). The junction had 6 bases not matched to a gene; V was cut back by 4 bases and J by 0 bases. Incomplete CDR3 DNA: TGCAGTGCTATGGCTAGCGGATACTCCTACGAG. Translation gives CSAMASGYSYE. In full, the CDR3 reads CSAMASGYSYEQYF.

As for this clone: The read terminates 3 residues before the CDR3 end, so the remaining end is supplied by the germline J gene. V usage is TRBV20-1 and J usage is TRBJ1-5, with D maybe TRBD1 (5 bases). Germline values: CDR1 DFQATT, CDR2 SNEGSKA (reference sequence). The CDR3 totals 15 residues. With 0 bases removed from V and 9 bases from J, the gap between germline ends came to 18 bases. The part of the CDR3 DNA that was read is TGCAGTGCTAGAGACGTCTACTCTAGGGGTACGCCC. It codes for CSARDVYSRGTP. The CDR3 in full is CSARDVYSRGTPQHF.

Remarks on this clone: The read finishes 3 residues shy of the CDR3 end, and the germline J gene is used to complete it. The chain is built from TRBV19 and TRBJ1-1; TRBD1 matches at 7 bases. Germline V gene data show CDR1 as LNHDA and CDR2 as SQIVND (reference sequence). CDR3 length: 14 amino acids. The V segment lost 3 bases and the J segment 5 bases; nucleotides outside the gene matches: 6. CDR3 bases read: TGTGCCAGTAGTATTGGCAGGGGGGAGACTGAA. Amino acids: CASSIGRGETE. The CDR3 as a whole reads CASSIGRGETEAFF.

Turning to this clone: The read finishes 3 residues shy of the CDR3 end, and the germline J gene is used to complete it. This chain connects TRBV28 to TRBJ1-1; D is possibly TRBD1 (6 bases). V was pared by 0 bases and J by 1 base, with 6 bases between. The CDR3 runs 14 residues. Germline V gene data show CDR1 as MDHEN and CDR2 as SYDVKM. This chain's CDR3 is CASSLWDRNTEAFF. CDR3 bases read: TGTGCCAGCAGTTTATGGGACAGGAACACTGAA.

The CDR3 is CASSQRTSMNTGELFF. The DNA read from the CDR3 is TGTGCCAGCAGCCAGAGGACAAGCATGAACACCGGGGAG. This chain connects TRBV14 to TRBJ2-2; D perhaps matches TRBD1 (5 bases). With the read ending 3 residues before the CDR3 end, the germline J gene is used to fill in that end. The CDR3 is 16 amino acids. CDR1 and CDR2 from the germline V gene are SGHDN and FVKESK. Trimming left V 3 bases short and J 1 base short, with 12 bases between.

A word on this clone: The CDR3 goes on 3 residues after the read ends, and that part is filled in from the germline J gene. The rearrangement uses TRBV7-8 and TRBJ2-4, with 7 nucleotides matching TRBD1. This CDR3 region has 12 residues. Germline V gene sequence: CDR1 SGHVS, CDR2 FQNEAQ. The CDR3 sequence: CASSLARGPQYF. The sequenced CDR3 bases are TGTGCCAGCAGCTTAGCGAGGGGGCCT.

As to this clone: The read ends 3 residues shy of where the CDR3 ends; the end is completed using the germline J gene. This chain links TRBV7-3 with TRBJ2-4, with D unresolved. Germline assignment: CDR1 SGHTA and CDR2 FQGTGA. The CDR3 covers 14 residues. Trimming left V 5 bases short and J 2 bases short, with 10 bases between. The CDR3 sequence is CASSTPVPKNIQYF. The DNA read from the CDR3 is TGTGCCAGCAGCACCCCAGTTCCCAAAAACATT.

The CDR3 sequence is CASSLTWDRNSPLHF. CDR3 DNA (partial): TGTGCCAGCAGTTTGACTTGGGACAGAAATTCACCC. This sequence joins TRBV27 and TRBJ1-6; 7 positions agree with TRBD1. The read terminates 3 residues ahead of where the CDR3 ends, so the germline J gene completes it. Germline CDR1 is MNHEY and CDR2 is SMNVEV (reference sequence). Trimming removed 3 bases from V and 7 bases from J; junction bases left unmatched: 6. This CDR3 is 15 amino acids long.

Notes on this clone: The read terminates 3 residues before the CDR3 end, so the remaining end is supplied by the germline J gene. The chain is built from TRBV18 and TRBJ1-2; 7 nucleotides match TRBD1. From germline, CDR1 is KGHSH and CDR2 LQKENI. The CDR3 contains 15 residues. The CDR3 loop reads CASSTTTGTSHDYTF. The covered CDR3 bases are TGTGCCAGCTCGACCACGACAGGGACCTCTCACGAC.

Comment on this clone: The CDR3 goes on 3 residues after the read ends, and that part is filled in from the germline J gene. The rearrangement joins TRBV19 to TRBJ2-2, with TRBD1 matching 7 bases. The CDR3 runs 17 residues. Germline loops: CDR1 LNHDA, CDR2 SQIVND (reference sequence). V lost 3 bases, J lost 0 bases, and 7 bases stayed unmatched. The CDR3 loop reads CASSIQGVKPNTGELFF. The sequenced CDR3 bases are TGTGCCAGTAGTATCCAGGGGGTGAAACCGAACACCGGGGAG.

Note on this clone: The DNA ends 3 residues before the CDR3 does, and the rest of the CDR3 is filled in from the germline J gene. This chain uses TRBV28 with TRBJ2-3; no firm D call. Trimming stripped 2 bases from V and 2 bases from J, with 14 bases between. This CDR3 contains 16 residues. Germline CDR1 is MDHEN and CDR2 is SYDVKM. The part of the CDR3 DNA that was read is TGTGCCAGCAGTTTAAGGATTAGCTGGTACACAGATACG. This codes for CASSLRISWYTDT. The whole CDR3 region reads CASSLRISWYTDTQYF.

On this clone itself: Read sequence stops 3 residues before the CDR3 end, and the germline J gene provides the missing end. The chain has TRBV2 and TRBJ2-1, with 11 bases fitting TRBD2. J gave up 7 bases and V 9 bases, and 11 bases lay outside the gene matches. This CDR3 has 15 amino acids. Germline values: CDR1 SNHLY, CDR2 FYNNEI. CDR3 DNA (partial): TGTGCCAGTGAACTGACTAGCGGGATATTTAATGAG. Protein: CASELTSGIFNE. The whole CDR3 sequence is CASELTSGIFNEQFF.

In the case of this clone: Sequencing ends 3 residues short of the CDR3 end; the germline J gene provides the rest. The chain is built from TRBV18 and TRBJ2-6; D unclear. The CDR3 covers 15 residues. Trimming took off 0 bases at V and 0 bases at J, with 3 bases between the two ends. The germline V gene has CDR1 KGHSH and CDR2 LQKENI. The sequenced part of the CDR3 DNA is TGTGCCAGCTCACCACCCGTCTCTGGGGCCAACGTC. It is translated as CASSPPVSGANV. The full CDR3 sequence reads CASSPPVSGANVLTF. Filled out from reference TRBV18 and TRBJ2-6, the complete variable domain reads NAGVMQNPRHLVRRRGQEARLRCSPMKGHSHVYWYRQLPEEGLKFMVYLQKENIIDESGMPKERFSAEFPKEGPSILRIQQVVRGDSAAYFCASSPPVSGANVLTFGAGSRLTVL.

With regard to this clone: The sequence runs out 3 residues before the end of the CDR3; the remainder is reconstructed from the germline J gene. The chain is built from TRBV5-1 and TRBJ2-7, with D perhaps matching TRBD1 (6 bases). Trimming left V 3 bases short and J 5 bases short, with 15 bases between. The CDR3 has 14 amino acids. From germline, CDR1 is SGHRS and CDR2 YFSETQ. CDR3 protein: CASSSQTGYDEQYF. The covered CDR3 bases are TGCGCCAGCAGCTCCCAAACAGGGTACGACGAG.

Regarding this clone: The read falls 3 residues short of the CDR3 end, and the missing part is taken from the germline J gene. The chain employs TRBV10-3 and TRBJ2-5, with D tentatively TRBD1 (5 bases). CDR1 is ENHRY, CDR2 SYGVKD, per germline. The CDR3 is 15 amino acids. V dropped 3 bases and J dropped 5 bases, with 16 bases sitting between them. The CDR3 here is CAISDSDWGSETQYF. The sequenced CDR3 bases are TGTGCCATCAGTGACTCCGATTGGGGCTCCGAGACC.

Points on this clone: The read terminates 3 residues before the CDR3 end, so the remaining end is supplied by the germline J gene. The genes are TRBV20-1 and TRBJ2-5, with TRBD2 matching over 10 bases. Germline V lookup: CDR1 DFQATT, CDR2 SNEGSKA (reference sequence). CDR3 length: 15 residues. The V and J ends lost 1 base and 0 bases, in that order; junction bases with no gene match: 2. CDR3 loop: CSARGLAGNQETQYF. CDR3 bases read: TGCAGTGCTAGAGGACTAGCGGGTAACCAAGAGACC.

Remarks on this clone: Coverage ceases 3 residues before the CDR3 finishes, and the germline J gene fills in the end. The chain combines TRBV19 with TRBJ1-1; D gene ambiguous. Germline V CDR1 and CDR2: LNHDA, SQIVND (reference sequence). Trimming stripped 4 bases from V and 6 bases from J, with 15 bases between. The CDR3 contains 14 residues. The covered CDR3 bases are TGTGCCAGTAGTAGTAACAGTCGGTATGCTGAA. Amino acids: CASSSNSRYAE. The complete CDR3 sequence is CASSSNSRYAEAFF.

For this clone: Sequencing ends 3 residues short of the CDR3 end; the germline J gene provides the rest. V is TRBV30 and J is TRBJ1-4, with 11 positions matching TRBD1. Germline V gene data show CDR1 as GTSNPN and CDR2 as SVGIG (reference sequence). The V segment lost 0 bases and the J segment 0 bases; nucleotides outside the gene matches: 12. The CDR3 runs 20 residues. The DNA read from the CDR3 is TGTGCCTGGAGTGTACGCAGTAGGACAGGGGGCTTAGCAACTAATGAAAAA. This sequence encodes CAWSVRSRTGGLATNEK. The full CDR3 reads CAWSVRSRTGGLATNEKLFF.